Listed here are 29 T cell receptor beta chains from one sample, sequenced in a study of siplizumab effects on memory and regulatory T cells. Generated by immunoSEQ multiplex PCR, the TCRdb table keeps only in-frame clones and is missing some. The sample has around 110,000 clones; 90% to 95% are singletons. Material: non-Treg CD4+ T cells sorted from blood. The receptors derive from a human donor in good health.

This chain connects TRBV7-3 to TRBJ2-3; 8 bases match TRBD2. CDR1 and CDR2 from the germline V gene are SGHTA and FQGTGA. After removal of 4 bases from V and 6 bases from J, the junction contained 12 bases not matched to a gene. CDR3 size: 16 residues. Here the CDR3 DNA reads TGTGCCAGCAGCTCGCAACCGGGACTAGGTACCGATACGCAGTATTTT. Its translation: CASSSQPGLGTDTQYF. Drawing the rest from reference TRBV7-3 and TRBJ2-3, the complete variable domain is GAGVSQTPSNKVTEKGKYVELRCDPISGHTALYWYRQSLGQGPEFLIYFQGTGAADDSGLPNDRFFAVRPEGSVSTLKIQRTERGDSAVYLCASSSQPGLGTDTQYFGPGTRLTVL.

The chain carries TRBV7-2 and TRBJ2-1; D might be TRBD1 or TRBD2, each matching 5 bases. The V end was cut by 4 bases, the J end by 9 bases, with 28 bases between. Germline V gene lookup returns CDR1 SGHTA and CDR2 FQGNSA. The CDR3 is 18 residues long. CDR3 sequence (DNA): TGTGCCAGCAGCTCGCCAATCTCCTCGGGGCTCCCAGGTGGTGAGCAGTTCTTC. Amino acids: CASSSPISSGLPGGEQFF.

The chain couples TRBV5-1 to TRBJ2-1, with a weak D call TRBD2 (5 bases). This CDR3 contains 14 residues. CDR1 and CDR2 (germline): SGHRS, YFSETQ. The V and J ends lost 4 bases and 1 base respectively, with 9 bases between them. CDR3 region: CASSPGNSYNEQFF. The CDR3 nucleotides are TGCGCCAGCAGCCCCGGGAATTCCTACAATGAGCAGTTCTTC.

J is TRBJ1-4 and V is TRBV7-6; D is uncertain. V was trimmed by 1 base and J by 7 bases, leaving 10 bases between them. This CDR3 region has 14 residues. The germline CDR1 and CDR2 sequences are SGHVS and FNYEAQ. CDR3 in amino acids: CASSLEGDGEKLFF. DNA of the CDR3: TGTGCCAGCAGCTTAGAGGGAGATGGTGAAAAACTGTTTTTT.

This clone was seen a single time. Written as DNA, the CDR3 is TGTGCCAGCAGCGCTGGGACAGATCAACGGTCTGGGGAGCAGTTCTTC. Its translation: CASSAGTDQRSGEQFF. The chain employs TRBV7-9 and TRBJ2-1; TRBD1 matches 7 bases. This CDR3 contains 16 residues. The germline gives CDR1 SEHNR, CDR2 FQNEAQ (reference sequence). Trimming at V came to 5 bases and at J to 10 bases, leaving 17 bases not matched to a gene.

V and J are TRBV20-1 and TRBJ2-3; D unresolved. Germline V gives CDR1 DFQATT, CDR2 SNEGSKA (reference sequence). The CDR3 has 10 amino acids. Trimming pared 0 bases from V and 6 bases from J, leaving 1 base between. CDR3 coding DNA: TGCAGTGCTAGAGACGATACGCAGTATTTT. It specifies CSARDDTQYF.

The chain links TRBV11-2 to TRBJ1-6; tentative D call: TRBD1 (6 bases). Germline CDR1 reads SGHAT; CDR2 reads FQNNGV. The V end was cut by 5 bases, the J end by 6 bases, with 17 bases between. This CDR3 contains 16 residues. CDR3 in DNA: TGTGCCAGCAGCCACTCTCATGGACAGCCTAATTCACCCCTCCACTTT. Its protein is CASSHSHGQPNSPLHF.

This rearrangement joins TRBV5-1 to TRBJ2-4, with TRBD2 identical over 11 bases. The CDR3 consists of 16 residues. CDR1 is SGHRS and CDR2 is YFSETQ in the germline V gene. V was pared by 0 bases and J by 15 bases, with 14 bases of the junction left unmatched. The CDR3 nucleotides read TGCGCCAGCAGCTTGGAGGTTCGGCTAGCGGGAGGAATTACGTACTTC. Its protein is CASSLEVRLAGGITYF.

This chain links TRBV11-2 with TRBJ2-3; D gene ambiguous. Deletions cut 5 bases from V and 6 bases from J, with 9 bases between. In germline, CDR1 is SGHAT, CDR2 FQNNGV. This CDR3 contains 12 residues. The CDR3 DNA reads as TGTGCCAGCAGCGCAGGCAGGGATACGCAGTATTTT. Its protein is CASSAGRDTQYF.

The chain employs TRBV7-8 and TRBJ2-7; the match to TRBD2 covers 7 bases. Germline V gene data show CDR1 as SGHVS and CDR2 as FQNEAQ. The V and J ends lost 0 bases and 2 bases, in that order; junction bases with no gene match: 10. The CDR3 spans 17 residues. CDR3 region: CASSLALGGSSPYEQYF. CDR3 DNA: TGTGCCAGCAGCTTAGCGCTTGGCGGGAGTTCTCCCTACGAGCAGTACTTC.

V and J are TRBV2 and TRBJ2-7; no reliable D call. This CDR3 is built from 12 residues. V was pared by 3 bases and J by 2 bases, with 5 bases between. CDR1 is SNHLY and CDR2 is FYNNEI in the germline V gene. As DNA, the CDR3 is TGTGCCAGCAGTGAGCCTGCCTACGAGCAGTACTTC. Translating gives CASSEPAYEQYF.

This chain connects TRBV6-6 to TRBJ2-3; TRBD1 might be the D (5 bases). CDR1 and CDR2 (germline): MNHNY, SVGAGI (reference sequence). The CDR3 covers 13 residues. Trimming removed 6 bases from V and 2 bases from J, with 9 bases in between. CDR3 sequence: CASSRQNTDTQYF. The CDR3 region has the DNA TGTGCCAGCAGCCGACAGAACACAGATACGCAGTATTTT.

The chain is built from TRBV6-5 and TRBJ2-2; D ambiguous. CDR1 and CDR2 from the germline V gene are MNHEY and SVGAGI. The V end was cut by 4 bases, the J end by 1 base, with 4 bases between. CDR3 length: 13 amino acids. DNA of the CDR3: TGTGCCAGCAGTTTCTGGAACACCGGGGAGCTGTTTTTT. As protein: CASSFWNTGELFF.

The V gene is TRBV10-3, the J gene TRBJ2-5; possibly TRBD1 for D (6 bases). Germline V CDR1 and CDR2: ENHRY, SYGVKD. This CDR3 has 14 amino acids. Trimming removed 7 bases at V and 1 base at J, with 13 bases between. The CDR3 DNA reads TGTGCCATCAAGCCGGGACACACCCAAGAGACCCAGTACTTC. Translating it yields CAIKPGHTQETQYF.

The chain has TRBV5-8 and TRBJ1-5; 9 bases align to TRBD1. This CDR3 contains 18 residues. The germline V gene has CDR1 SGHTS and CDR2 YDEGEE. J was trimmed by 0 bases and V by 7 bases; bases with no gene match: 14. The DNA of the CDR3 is TGTGCCAGCGGAGCCGGGACAGGGTCCCCCTATAGCAATCAGCCCCAGCATTTT. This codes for CASGAGTGSPYSNQPQHF. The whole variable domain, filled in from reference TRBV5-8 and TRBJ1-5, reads EAGVTQSPTHLIKTRGQQATLRCSPISGHTSVYWYQQALGLGLQFLLWYDEGEERNRGNFPPRFSGRQFPNYSSELNVNALELEDSALYLCASGAGTGSPYSNQPQHFGDGTRLSIL.

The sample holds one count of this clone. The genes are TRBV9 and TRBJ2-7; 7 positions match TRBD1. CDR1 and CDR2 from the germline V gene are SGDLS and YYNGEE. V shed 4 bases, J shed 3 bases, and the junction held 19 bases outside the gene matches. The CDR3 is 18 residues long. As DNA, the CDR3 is TGTGCCAGCAGCCCGCAGACTCAAACAGGGGACGACGTCTACGAGCAGTACTTC. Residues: CASSPQTQTGDDVYEQYF.

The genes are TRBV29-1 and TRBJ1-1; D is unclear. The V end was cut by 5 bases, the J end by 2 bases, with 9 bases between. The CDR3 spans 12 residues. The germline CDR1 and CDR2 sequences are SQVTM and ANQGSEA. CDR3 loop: CSVTGLNTEAFF. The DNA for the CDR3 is TGCAGCGTTACCGGTCTCAACACTGAAGCTTTCTTT.

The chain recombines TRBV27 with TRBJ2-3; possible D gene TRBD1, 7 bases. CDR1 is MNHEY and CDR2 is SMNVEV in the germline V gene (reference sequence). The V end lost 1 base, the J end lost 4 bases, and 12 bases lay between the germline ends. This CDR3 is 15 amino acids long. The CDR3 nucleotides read TGTGCCAGCAGTTTATGGCAGGGGGGATCAGATACGCAGTATTTT. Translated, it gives CASSLWQGGSDTQYF.

CDR3: CAGLGQGYGYTF. The CDR3 DNA follows: TGTGCCGGACTTGGACAGGGCTATGGCTACACCTTC. The J gene is TRBJ1-2, the V gene TRBV30; 8 nucleotides align to TRBD1. Trimming removed 8 bases from V and 4 bases from J; junction bases left unmatched: 6. CDR3 length: 12 amino acids. CDR1 and CDR2 from the germline V gene are GTSNPN and SVGIG (reference sequence).

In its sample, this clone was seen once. The CDR3 sequence: CAIRSAGGANAEAFF. As DNA, the CDR3 is TGTGCCATCAGATCCGCCGGGGGCGCGAATGCTGAAGCTTTCTTT. The chain recombines TRBV10-3 with TRBJ1-1; a weak D match, TRBD1 (6 bases). With 6 bases removed from V and 6 bases from J, the gap between germline ends came to 20 bases. This CDR3 is built from 15 residues. Germline lookup yields CDR1 ENHRY and CDR2 SYGVKD.

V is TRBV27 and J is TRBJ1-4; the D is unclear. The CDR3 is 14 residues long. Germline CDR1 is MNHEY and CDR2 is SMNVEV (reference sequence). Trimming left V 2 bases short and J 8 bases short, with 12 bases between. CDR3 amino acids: CASSLGLNGEKLFF. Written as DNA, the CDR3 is TGTGCCAGCAGTTTAGGGTTAAACGGAGAAAAACTGTTTTTT.

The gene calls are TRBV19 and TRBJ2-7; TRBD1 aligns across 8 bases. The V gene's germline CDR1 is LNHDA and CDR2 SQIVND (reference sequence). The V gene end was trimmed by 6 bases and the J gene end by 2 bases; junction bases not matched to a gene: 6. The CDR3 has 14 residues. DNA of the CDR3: TGTGCCAGTAGGTGGACAGGGACCACCTACGAGCAGTACTTC. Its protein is CASRWTGTTYEQYF.

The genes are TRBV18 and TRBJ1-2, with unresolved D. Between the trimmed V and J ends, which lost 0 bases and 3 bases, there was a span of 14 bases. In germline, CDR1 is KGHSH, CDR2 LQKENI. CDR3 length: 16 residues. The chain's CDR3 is CASSPPARGKDYGYTF. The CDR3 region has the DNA TGTGCCAGCTCACCACCTGCAAGAGGGAAGGACTATGGCTACACCTTC.

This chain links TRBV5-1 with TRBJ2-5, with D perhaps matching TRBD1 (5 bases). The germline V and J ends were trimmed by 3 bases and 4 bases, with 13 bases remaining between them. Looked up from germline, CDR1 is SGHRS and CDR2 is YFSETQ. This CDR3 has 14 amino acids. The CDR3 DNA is TGCGCCAGCAGCTCCAGGGTGCTTCTAGAGACCCAGTACTTC. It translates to CASSSRVLLETQYF.

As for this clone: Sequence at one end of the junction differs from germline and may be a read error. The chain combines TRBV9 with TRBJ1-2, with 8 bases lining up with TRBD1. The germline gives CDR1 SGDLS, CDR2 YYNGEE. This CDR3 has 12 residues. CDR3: CASSVGGQGLMF. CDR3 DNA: TGTGCCAGCAGCGTAGGAGGACAGGGATTAATGTTC. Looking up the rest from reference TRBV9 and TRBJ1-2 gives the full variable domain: DSGVTQTPKHLITATGQRVTLRCSPRSGDLSVYWYQQSLDQGLQFLIQYYNGEERAKGNILERFSAQQFPDLHSELNLSSLELGDSALYFCASSVGGQGLMFGSGTRLTVV.

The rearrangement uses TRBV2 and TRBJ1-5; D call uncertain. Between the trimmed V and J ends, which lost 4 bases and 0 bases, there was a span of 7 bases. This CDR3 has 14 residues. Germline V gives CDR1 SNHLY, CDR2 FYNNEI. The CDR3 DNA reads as TGTGCCAGCAGTGTAAGTCGTAGCAATCAGCCCCAGCATTTT. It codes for CASSVSRSNQPQHF.

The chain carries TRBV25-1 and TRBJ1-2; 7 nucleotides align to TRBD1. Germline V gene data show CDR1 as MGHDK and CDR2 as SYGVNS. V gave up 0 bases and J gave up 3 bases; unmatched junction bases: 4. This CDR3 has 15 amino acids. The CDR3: CASSEYGQGDYGYTF. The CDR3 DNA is TGTGCCAGCAGTGAATACGGGCAGGGGGACTATGGCTACACCTTC.

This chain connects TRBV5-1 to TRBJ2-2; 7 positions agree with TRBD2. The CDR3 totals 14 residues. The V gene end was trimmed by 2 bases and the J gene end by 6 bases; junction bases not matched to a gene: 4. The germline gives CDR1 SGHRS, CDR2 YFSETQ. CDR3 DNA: TGCGCCAGCAGCTTCCCTAGCGGAGCCGGGGAGCTGTTTTTT. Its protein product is CASSFPSGAGELFF.

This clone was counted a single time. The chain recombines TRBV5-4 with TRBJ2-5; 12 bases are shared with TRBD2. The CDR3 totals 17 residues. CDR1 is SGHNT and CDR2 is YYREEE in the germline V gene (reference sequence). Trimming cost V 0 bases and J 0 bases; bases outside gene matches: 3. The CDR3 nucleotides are TGTGCCAGCAGCTTGGCAAGGACTAGCGGGAACCAAGAGACCCAGTACTTC. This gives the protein CASSLARTSGNQETQYF.